This T cell receptor (beta chain) came from a study of post-analysis software for immune sequencing data. Only one count was recorded for this clonotype. Its antigen is not known. Built from TCR beta cDNA, the libraries had unique molecular identifiers in them. Using its own MiXCR run on the PCR reads, TCRdb lists one record per CDR3 protein. This table has roughly 650,000 distinct CDR3 sequences, 55% to 60% appearing once. The CDR3 is 12 residues long. Trimming stripped 7 bases from V and 3 bases from J, with 8 bases between. Study-level points and caveats: Among multiple sclerosis patients, normalized Chao1 diversity was significantly below that of controls. A few TRBV segments were significantly more frequent in patients than in controls. TRBV5-6, TRBV5-1 and TRBV20-1 were among these segments.

What was sequenced was blood. This TCR derives from a girl between 2 and 10 years old with multiple sclerosis. The chain employs TRBV12-3 or TRBV12-4 and TRBJ2-3; D call uncertain. The CDR3 sequence: CASTLATDTQYF. CDR3 nucleotides: TGTGCCAGCACCCTGGCGACAGATACGCAGTATTTT.